This TCR beta chain is drawn from a study of blood T cell repertoires in COVID-19. In the study overall: Samples taken during acute and convalescent COVID-19 were collected in the United States, Italy and Spain. T cells, B-cell-depleted T cells, or PBMCs supplied cDNA or gDNA.

Authors' methods: Scientists estimated how many nucleated cells there were by amplifying reference gene primers. The assay was immunoSEQ multiplex PCR, and TCRdb's table has in-frame clones only and misses some. V and J calls plus clone size are reproduced from that table; the DNA served to infer D and trimming. The sample carries roughly 190,000 clones, around 85% recorded once. V was clipped by 0 bases and J by 9 bases; unmatched bases: 8. This CDR3 has 16 amino acids. Looked up from germline, CDR1 is LGHDT and CDR2 is YNNKEL (reference sequence). This clone was seen only once. This TCR came from a woman aged 55-69 years with acute or convalescent COVID-19. Sequences were obtained from peripheral blood. The chain carries TRBV3-1 (or the pseudogene TRBV3-2) and TRBJ2-1; 10 bases fit TRBD2. In DNA form, the CDR3 reads TGTGCCAGCAGCCAAGATCTGGCTAGCGGGAGAGCTGAGCAGTTCTTC. As protein: CASSQDLASGRAEQFF.